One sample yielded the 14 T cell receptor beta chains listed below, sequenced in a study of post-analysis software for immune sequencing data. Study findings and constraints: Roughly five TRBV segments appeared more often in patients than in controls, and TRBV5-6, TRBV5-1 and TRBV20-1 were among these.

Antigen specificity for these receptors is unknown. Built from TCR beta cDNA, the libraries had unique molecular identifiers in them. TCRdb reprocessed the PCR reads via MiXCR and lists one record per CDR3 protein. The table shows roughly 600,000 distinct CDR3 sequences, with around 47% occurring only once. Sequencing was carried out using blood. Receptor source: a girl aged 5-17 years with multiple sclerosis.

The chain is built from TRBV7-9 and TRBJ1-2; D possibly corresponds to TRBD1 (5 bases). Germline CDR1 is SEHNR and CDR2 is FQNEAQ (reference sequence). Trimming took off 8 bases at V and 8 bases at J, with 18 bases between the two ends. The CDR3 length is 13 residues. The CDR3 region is CASGVQGRIGYTF. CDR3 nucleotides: TGTGCCAGCGGAGTGCAGGGAAGGATAGGCTACACCTTC.

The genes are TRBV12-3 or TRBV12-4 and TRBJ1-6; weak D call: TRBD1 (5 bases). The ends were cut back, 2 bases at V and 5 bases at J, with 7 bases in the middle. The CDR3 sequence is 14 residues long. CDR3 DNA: TGTGCCAGCAGTTTACCCAGGGATAATTCACCCCTCCACTTT. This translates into CASSLPRDNSPLHF.

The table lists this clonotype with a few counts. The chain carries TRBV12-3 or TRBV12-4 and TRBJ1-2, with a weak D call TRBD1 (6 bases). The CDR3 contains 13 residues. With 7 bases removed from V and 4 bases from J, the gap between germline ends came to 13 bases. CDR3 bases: TGTGCCAGCAACCAGGGACATCGCTATGGCTACACCTTC. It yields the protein CASNQGHRYGYTF.

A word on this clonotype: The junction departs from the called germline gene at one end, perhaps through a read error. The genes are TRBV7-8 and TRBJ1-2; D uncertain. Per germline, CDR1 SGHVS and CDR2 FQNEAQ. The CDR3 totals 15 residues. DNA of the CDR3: TGTGCCAACAGCTTAGCGGGCGGGATTAACTATGGCTACACCTTC. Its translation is CANSLAGGINYGYTF. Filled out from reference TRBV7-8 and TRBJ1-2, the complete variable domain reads GAGVSQSPRYKVAKRGQDVALRCDPISGHVSLFWYQQALGQGPEFLTYFQNEAQLDKSGLPSDRFFAERPEGSVSTLKIQRTQQEDSAVYLCANSLAGGINYGYTFGSGTRLTVV.

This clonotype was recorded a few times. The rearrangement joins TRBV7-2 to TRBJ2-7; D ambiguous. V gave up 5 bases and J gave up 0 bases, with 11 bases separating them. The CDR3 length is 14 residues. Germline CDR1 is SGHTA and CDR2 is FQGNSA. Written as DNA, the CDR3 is TGTGCCAGCAGCGTCTTCGCGGCCTCCTACGAGCAGTACTTC. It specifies CASSVFAASYEQYF. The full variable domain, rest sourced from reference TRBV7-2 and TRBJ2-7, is GAGVSQSPSNKVTEKGKDVELRCDPISGHTALYWYRQSLGQGLEFLIYFQGNSAPDKSGLPSDRFSAERTGGSVSTLTIQRTQQEDSAVYLCASSVFAASYEQYFGPGTRLTVT.

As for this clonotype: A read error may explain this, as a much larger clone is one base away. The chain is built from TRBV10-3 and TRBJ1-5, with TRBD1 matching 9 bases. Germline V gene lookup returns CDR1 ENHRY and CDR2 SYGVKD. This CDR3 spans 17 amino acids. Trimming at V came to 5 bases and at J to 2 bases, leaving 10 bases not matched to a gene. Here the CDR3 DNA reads TGTGCCATCAGTAGGGGCCGGGACAGGGATGGCAATCAGCCCCAGCATTTT. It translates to CAISRGRDRDGNQPQHF.

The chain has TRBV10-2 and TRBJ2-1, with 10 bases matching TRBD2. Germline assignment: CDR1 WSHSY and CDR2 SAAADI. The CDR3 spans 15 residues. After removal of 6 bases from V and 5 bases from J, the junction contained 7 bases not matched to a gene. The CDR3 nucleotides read TGCGCCAGCAGAGACCCTAGCGGGAGAAACAATGAGCAGTTCTTC. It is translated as CASRDPSGRNNEQFF.

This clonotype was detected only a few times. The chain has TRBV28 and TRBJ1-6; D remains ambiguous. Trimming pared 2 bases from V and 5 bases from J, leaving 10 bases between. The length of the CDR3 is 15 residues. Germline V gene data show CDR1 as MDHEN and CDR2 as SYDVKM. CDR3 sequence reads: CASSLIAPDNSPLHF. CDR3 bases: TGTGCCAGCAGTTTAATTGCCCCGGATAATTCACCCCTCCACTTT.

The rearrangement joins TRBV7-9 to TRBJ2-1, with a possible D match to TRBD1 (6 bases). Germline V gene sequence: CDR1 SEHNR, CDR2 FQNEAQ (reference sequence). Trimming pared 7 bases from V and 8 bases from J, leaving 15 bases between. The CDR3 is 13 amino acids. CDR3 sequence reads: CASMIQGGDEQFF. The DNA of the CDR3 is TGTGCCAGCATGATACAGGGCGGCGATGAGCAGTTCTTC.

In DNA form, the CDR3 reads TGTGCCAGTAGACTCTGGACAGGGGGAAATCAGCCCCAGCATTTT. Its translation is CASRLWTGGNQPQHF. The V and J genes are TRBV19 and TRBJ1-5; 10 positions match TRBD1. Trimming cost V 6 bases and J 4 bases; bases outside gene matches: 6. From germline, CDR1 is LNHDA and CDR2 SQIVND (reference sequence). CDR3 length: 15 amino acids.

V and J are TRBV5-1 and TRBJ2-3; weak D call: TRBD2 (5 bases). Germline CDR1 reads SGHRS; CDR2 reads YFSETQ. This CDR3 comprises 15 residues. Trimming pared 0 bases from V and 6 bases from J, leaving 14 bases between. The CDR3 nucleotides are TGCGCCAGCAGCTTGGCCGCTAGCCTGGAGGATACGCAGTATTTT. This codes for CASSLAASLEDTQYF.

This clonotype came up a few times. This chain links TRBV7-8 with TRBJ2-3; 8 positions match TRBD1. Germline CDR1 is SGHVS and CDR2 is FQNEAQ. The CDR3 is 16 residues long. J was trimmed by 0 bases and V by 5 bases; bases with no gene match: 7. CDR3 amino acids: CASSRTDRASTDTQYF. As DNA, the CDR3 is TGTGCCAGCAGCCGAACGGACAGGGCGAGCACAGATACGCAGTATTTT.

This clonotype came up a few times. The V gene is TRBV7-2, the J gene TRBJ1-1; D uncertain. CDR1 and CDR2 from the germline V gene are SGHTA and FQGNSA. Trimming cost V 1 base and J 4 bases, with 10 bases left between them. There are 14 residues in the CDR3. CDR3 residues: CASSLVGYGTEAFF. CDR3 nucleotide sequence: TGTGCCAGCAGCTTAGTGGGGTACGGCACTGAAGCTTTCTTT.

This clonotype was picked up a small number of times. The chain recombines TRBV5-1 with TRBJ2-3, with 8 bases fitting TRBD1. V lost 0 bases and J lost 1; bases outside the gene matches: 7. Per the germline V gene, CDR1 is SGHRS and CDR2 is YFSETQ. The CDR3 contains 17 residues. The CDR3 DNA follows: TGCGCCAGCAGCTTGGGAGGGACAGGAGGTGGCACAGATACGCAGTATTTT. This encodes CASSLGGTGGGTDTQYF.